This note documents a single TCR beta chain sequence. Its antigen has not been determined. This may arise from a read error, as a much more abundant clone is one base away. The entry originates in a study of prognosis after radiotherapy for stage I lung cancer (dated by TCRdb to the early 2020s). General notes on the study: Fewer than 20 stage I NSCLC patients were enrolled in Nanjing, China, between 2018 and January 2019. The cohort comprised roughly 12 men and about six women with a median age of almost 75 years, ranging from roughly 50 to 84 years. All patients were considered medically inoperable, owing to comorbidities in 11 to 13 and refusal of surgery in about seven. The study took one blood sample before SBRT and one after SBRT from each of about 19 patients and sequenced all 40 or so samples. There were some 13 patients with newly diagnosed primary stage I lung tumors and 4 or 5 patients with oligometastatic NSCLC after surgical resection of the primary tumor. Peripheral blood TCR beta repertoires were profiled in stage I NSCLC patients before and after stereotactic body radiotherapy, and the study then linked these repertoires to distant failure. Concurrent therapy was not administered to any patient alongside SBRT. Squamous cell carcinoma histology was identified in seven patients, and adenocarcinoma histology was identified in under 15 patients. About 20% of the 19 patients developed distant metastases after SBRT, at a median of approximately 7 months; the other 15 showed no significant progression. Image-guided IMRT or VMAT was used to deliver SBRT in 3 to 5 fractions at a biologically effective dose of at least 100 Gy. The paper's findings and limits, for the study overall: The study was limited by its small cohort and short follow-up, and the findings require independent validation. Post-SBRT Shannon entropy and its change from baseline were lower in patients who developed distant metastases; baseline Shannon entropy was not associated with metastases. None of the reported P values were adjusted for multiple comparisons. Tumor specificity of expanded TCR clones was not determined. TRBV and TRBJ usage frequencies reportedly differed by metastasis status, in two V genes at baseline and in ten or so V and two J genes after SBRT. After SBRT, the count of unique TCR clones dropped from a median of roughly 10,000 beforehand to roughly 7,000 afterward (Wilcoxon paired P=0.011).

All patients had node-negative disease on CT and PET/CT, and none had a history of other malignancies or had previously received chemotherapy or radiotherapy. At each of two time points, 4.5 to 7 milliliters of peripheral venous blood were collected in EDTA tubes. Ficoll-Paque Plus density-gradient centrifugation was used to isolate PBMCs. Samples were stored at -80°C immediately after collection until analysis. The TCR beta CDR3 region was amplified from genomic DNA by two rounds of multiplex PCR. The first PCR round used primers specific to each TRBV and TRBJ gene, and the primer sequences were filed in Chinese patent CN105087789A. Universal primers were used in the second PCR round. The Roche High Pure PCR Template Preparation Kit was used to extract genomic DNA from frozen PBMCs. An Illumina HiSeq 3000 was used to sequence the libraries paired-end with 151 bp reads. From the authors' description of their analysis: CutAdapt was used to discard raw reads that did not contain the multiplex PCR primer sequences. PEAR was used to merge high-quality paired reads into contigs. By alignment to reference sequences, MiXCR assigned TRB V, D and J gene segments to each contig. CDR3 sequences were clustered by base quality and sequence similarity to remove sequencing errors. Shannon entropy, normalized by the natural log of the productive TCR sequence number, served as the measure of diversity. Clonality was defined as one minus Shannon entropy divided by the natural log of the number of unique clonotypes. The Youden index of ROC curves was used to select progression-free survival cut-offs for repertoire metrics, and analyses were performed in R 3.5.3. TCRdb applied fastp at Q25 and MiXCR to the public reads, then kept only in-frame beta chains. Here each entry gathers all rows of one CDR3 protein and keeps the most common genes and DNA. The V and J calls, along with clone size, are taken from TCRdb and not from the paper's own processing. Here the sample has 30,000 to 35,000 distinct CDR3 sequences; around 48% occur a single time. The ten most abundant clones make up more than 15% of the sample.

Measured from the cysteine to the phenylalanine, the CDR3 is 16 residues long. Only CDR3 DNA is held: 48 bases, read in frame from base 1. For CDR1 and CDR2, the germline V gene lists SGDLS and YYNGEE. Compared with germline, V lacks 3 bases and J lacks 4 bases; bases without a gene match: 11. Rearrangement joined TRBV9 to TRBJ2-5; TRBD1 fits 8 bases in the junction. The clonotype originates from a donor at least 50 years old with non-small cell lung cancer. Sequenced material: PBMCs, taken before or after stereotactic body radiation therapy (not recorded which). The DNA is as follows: TGTGCCAGCAGCGCTAACCCGGCAGGGGGCACAGAGACCCAGTACTTC. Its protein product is CASSANPAGGTETQYF.